These T cell receptor beta chains were read from a single sample in a study of T cell responses to AZD1222 COVID-19 vaccine. The data were produced by immunoSEQ multiplex PCR, yet TCRdb's version contains in-frame clones alone and is incomplete. The repertoire holds roughly 110,000 clones, with roughly four fifths as singletons. The material sequenced was peripheral blood, taken on day 0 of AZD1222 vaccination. Receptors were obtained from an adult in good health. CDR3s include the opening cysteine and the closing phenylalanine or tryptophan. The D gene is left open where the match is weak. Clone size appears in some rows only: once, few, many, or a class for an expanded clone.

>TRBJ2-1|TRBV24-1|TRBD2|-
CATSDIAGGRNEQFF
TGTGCCACCAGTGACATAGCGGGAGGGAGAAATGAGCAGTTCTTC
>TRBJ2-7|TRBV28|-|-
CASSHPIGARNYEQYF
TGTGCCAGCAGCCACCCCATAGGGGCTCGGAATTACGAGCAGTACTTC
>TRBJ1-1|TRBV5-1|TRBD1|-
CASKYSTGRDTEAFF
TGCGCCAGCAAATATTCGACAGGGAGGGACACTGAAGCTTTCTTT
>TRBJ2-7|TRBV6-5|TRBD2|-
CASSYSGTGGYYEQYF
TGTGCCAGCAGTTACTCGGGGACGGGGGGATACTACGAGCAGTACTTC
>TRBJ2-3|TRBV7-9|-|-
CASSLLGIDTQYF
TGTGCCAGCAGCTTACTGGGAATAGATACGCAGTATTTT
>TRBJ1-6|TRBV7-2|-|-
CASSLGAYNSPLHF
TGTGCCAGCAGCTTAGGGGCCTATAATTCACCCCTCCACTTT
>TRBJ2-5|TRBV7-2|TRBD1|-
CASSLTGQGAGETQYF
TGTGCCAGCAGCTTGACAGGACAGGGGGCGGGAGAGACCCAGTACTTC
>TRBJ1-1|TRBV6-5|-|-
CASSYTEGTGAFF
TGTGCCAGCAGTTACACCGAGGGGACCGGGGCTTTCTTT
>TRBJ2-3|TRBV6-5|-|-
CASRGSTDTQYF
TGTGCCAGCAGGGGGAGCACAGATACGCAGTATTTT
>TRBJ2-7|TRBV29-1|-|-
CSVGRDPYEQYF
TGCAGCGTGGGCCGGGACCCCTACGAGCAGTACTTC
>TRBJ2-1|TRBV7-2|-|-
CASSPGTSVNNEQFF
TGTGCCAGCAGCCCCGGGACTTCCGTTAACAATGAGCAGTTCTTC
>TRBJ2-1|TRBV29-1|-|few
CSVVPQGSLSYNEQFF
TGCAGCGTTGTCCCCCAGGGGTCCCTGTCCTACAATGAGCAGTTCTTC
>TRBJ1-2|TRBV3-1/TRBV3-2|TRBD1|-
CASSQDLSQGANYGYTF
TGTGCCAGCAGCCAAGATCTTTCGCAGGGGGCTAACTATGGCTACACCTTC
>TRBJ1-1|TRBV3-1/TRBV3-2|TRBD1|-
CASSHRGRTEAFF
TGTGCCAGCAGCCACAGGGGGCGAACTGAAGCTTTCTTT
>TRBJ2-7|TRBV6-5|TRBD1|-
CASRPRQGVSYEQYF
TGTGCCAGCAGGCCACGACAGGGGGTCTCCTACGAGCAGTACTTC
>TRBJ1-4|TRBV7-6|TRBD1|once
CASSPRDRSNEKLFF
TGTGCCAGCAGCCCGCGGGACAGGTCTAATGAAAAACTGTTTTTT
>TRBJ2-7|TRBV10-1|TRBD2|-
CASRAGLAGTTPPHEQYF
TGCGCCAGCAGGGCCGGACTAGCGGGTACCACCCCCCCCCACGAGCAGTACTTC
>TRBJ2-7|TRBV4-1|TRBD2|few
CASSQDDGGSSYEQYF
TGCGCCAGCAGCCAAGATGACGGGGGGTCCTCCTACGAGCAGTACTTC
>TRBJ1-2|TRBV27|-|-
CASSLTRDPNYGYTF
TGTGCCAGCAGTTTAACGCGGGACCCGAACTATGGCTACACCTTC